This T cell receptor (beta chain) stems from a study of response to subunit inactivated influenza vaccine. Broader study findings: Only a handful of new T cells, the authors suggested, are recruited with each seasonal influenza vaccination.

Germline trimming cut 6 bases from V and 8 bases from J; bases unmatched to any gene: 6. The CDR3 has 14 residues. CDR1 and CDR2 (germline): KGHSH, LQKENI. A single record per CDR3 protein comes from TCRdb applying MiXCR to the RT-PCR reads. The sample records hundreds of thousands of distinct CDR3 sequences, about a fifth being singletons. This clonotype was counted between two and nine times. Its antigen is not identified. J is TRBJ1-6 and V is TRBV18; TRBD1 aligns across 8 bases. The TCR comes from a man between 50 and 75 years old who received an inactivated influenza vaccine. The source was PBMCs from blood, collected 21 months after vaccination. CDR3 coding DNA: TGTGCCAGCTCCCGGACAGGGAGGGATTCACCCCTCCACTTT. This translates into CASSRTGRDSPLHF.